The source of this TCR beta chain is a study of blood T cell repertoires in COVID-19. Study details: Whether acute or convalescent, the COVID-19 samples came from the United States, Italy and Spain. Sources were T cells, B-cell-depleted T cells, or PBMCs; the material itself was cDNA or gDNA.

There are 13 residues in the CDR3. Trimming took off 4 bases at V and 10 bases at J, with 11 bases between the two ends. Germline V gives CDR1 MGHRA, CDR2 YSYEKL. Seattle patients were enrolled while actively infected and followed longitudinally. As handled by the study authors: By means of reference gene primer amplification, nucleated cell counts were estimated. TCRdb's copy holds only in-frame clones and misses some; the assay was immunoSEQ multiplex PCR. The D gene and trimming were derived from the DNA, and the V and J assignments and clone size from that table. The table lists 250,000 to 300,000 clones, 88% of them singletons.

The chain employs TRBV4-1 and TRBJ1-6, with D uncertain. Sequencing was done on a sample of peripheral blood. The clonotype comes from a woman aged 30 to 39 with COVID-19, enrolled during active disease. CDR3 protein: CASSPGPPSPLHF. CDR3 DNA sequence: TGCGCCAGCAGCCCAGGCCCCCCCTCACCCCTCCACTTT.